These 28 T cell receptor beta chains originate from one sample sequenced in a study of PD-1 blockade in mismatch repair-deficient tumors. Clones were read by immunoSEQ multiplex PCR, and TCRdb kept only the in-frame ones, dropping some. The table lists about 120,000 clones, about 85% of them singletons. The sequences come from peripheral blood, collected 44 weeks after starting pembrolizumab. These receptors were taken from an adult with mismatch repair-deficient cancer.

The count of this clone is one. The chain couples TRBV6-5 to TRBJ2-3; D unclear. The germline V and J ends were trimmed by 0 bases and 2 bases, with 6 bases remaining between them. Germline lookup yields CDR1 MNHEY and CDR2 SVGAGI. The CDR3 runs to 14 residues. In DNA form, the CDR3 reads TGTGCCAGCAGTTACTCGAAGCTCACAGATACGCAGTATTTT. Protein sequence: CASSYSKLTDTQYF.

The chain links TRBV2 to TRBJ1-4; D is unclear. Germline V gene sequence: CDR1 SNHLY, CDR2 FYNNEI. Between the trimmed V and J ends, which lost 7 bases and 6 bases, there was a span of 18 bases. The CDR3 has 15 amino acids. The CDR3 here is CASTTREEEHEKLFF. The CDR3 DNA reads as TGTGCCAGCACCACGAGGGAAGAGGAACATGAAAAACTGTTTTTT.

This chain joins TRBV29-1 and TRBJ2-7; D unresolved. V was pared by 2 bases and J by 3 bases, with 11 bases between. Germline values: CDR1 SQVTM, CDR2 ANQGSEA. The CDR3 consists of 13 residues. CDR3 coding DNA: TGCAGCGTTGAAAGTTCGACACGCTACGAGCAGTACTTC. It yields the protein CSVESSTRYEQYF.

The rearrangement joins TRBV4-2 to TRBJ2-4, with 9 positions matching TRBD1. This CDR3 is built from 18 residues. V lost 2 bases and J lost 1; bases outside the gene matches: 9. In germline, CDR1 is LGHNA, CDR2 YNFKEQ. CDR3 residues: CASSQQVTQGAAKNIQYF. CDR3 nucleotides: TGTGCCAGCAGCCAACAAGTAACACAGGGGGCGGCCAAAAACATTCAGTACTTC.

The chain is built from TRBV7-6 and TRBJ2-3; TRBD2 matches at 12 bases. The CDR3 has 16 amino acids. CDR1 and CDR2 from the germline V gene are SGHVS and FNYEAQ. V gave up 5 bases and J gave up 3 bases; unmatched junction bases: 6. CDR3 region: CASSDRLAGETDTQYF. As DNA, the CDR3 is TGTGCCAGCAGCGACCGACTAGCGGGAGAGACAGATACGCAGTATTTT.

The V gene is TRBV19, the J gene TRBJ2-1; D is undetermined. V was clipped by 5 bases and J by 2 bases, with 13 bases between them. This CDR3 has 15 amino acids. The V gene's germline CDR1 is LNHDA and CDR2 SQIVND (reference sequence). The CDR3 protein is CASSAPTGAYNEQFF. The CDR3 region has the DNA TGTGCCAGTAGTGCGCCGACTGGGGCCTACAATGAGCAGTTCTTC.

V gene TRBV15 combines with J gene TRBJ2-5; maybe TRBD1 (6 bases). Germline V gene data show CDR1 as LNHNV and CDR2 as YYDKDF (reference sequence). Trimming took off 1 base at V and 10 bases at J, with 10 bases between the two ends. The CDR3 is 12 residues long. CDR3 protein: CATSRGNRVQYF. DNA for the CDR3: TGTGCCACCAGCAGAGGGAACAGGGTCCAGTACTTC.

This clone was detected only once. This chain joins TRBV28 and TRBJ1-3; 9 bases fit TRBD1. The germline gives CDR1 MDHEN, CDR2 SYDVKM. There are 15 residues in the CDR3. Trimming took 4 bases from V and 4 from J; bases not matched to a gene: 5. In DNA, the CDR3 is TGTGCCAGCAGTTCAGGACAGGGGTCAGGAAACACCATATATTTT. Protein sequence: CASSSGQGSGNTIYF.

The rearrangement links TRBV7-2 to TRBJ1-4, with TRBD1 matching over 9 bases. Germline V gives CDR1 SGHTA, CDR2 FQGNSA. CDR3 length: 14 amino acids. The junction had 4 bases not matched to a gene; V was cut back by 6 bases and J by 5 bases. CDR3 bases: TGTGCCAGCAGTCCGGACAGGGGAAATGAAAAACTGTTTTTT. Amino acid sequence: CASSPDRGNEKLFF.

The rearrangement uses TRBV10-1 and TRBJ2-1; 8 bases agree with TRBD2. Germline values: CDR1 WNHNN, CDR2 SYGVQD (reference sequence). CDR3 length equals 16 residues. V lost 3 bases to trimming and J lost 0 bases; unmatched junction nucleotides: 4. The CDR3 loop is CASSESRGVSYNEQFF. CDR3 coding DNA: TGCGCCAGCAGTGAATCGCGGGGGGTCTCCTACAATGAGCAGTTCTTC.

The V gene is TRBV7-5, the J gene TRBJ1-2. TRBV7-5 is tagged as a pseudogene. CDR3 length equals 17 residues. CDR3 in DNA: TGTGCCAGAAGCTCTCCCCAGAAGCAGAAACCTAACTATGGCTACACCTTC. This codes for CARSSPQKQKPNYGYTF.

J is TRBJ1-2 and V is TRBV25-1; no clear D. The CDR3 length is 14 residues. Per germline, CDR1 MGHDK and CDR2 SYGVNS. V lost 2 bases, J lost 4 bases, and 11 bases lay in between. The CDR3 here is CASSEPGWAYGYTF. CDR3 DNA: TGTGCCAGCAGTGAACCAGGATGGGCCTATGGCTACACCTTC.

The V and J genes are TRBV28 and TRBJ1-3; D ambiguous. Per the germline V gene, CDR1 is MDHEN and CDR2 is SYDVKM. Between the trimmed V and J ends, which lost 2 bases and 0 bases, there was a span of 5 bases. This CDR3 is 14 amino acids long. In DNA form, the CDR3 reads TGTGCCAGCAGTTTAAGGAGCTCTGGAAACACCATATATTTT. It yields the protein CASSLRSSGNTIYF.

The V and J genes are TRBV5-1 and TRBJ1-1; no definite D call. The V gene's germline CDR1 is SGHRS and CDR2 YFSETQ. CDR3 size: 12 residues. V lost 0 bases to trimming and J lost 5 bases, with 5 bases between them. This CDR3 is CASSLEGTEAFF. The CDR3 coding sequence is TGCGCCAGCAGCTTGGAAGGAACTGAAGCTTTCTTT.

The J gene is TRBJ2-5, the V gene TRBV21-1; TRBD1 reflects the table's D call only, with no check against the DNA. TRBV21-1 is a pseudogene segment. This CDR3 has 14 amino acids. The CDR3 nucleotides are TGTGCCAGCAGTTGGGACACAAAGAAAGAGACCCAGTACTTC. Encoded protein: CASSWDTKKETQYF.

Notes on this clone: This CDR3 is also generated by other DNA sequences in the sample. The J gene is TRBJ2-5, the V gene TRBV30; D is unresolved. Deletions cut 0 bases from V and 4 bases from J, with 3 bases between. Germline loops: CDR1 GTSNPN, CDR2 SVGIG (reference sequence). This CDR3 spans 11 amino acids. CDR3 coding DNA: TGTGCCTGGAGTGTCCTAGAGACCCAGTACTTC. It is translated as CAWSVLETQYF.

The CDR3 nucleotides read TGTGCCAGCAGCATATGGGACAGGGGGAAGCCCCAGCATTTT. This encodes CASSIWDRGKPQHF. The gene calls are TRBV21-1 and TRBJ1-5; the DNA was not used to check the table's D call, TRBD1. TRBV21-1 is annotated as a pseudogene. The CDR3 has 14 amino acids.

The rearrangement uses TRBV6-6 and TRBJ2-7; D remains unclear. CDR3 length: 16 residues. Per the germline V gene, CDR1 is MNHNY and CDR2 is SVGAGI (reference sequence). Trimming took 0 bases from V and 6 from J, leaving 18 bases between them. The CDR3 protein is CASSYSKGISPGEQYF. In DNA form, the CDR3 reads TGTGCCAGCAGTTACTCGAAGGGAATTAGCCCCGGCGAGCAGTACTTC.

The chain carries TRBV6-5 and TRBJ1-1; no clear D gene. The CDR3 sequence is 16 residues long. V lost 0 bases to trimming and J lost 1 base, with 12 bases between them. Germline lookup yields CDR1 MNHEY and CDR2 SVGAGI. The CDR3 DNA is TGTGCCAGCAGTTACTCGAGGGCAACGCCGAACACTGAAGCTTTCTTT. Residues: CASSYSRATPNTEAFF.

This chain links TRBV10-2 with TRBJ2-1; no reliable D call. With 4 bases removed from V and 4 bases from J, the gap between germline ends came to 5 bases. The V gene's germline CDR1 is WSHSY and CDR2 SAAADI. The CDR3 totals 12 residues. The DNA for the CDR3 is TGCGCCAGCAGTGGAGGATACAATGAGCAGTTCTTC. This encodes CASSGGYNEQFF.

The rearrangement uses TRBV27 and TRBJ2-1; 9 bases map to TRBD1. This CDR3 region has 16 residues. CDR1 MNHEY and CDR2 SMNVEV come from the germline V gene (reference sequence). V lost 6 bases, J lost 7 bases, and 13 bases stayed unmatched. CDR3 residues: CASRTEGQGLGNEQFF. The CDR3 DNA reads TGTGCCAGCAGGACCGAGGGACAGGGCCTCGGGAATGAGCAGTTCTTC.

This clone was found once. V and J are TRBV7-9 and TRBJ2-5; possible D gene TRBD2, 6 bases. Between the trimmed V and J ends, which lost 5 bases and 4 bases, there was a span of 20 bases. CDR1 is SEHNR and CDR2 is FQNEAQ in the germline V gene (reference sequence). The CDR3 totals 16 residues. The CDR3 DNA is TGTGCCAGCAGCCGGCCCTGGGGGGAGAACTTAGAGACCCAGTACTTC. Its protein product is CASSRPWGENLETQYF.

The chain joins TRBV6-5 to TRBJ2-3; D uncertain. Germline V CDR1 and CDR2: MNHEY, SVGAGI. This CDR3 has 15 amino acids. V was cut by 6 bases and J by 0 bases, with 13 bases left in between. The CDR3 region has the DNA TGTGCCAGCAGCCGAGGACGCCAAAGCACAGATACGCAGTATTTT. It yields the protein CASSRGRQSTDTQYF.

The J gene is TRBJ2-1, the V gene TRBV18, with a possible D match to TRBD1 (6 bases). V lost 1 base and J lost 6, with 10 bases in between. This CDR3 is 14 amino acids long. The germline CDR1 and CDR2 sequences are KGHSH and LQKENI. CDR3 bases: TGTGCCAGCTCACCACGGGCAGGGGTCAATGAGCAGTTCTTC. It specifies CASSPRAGVNEQFF.

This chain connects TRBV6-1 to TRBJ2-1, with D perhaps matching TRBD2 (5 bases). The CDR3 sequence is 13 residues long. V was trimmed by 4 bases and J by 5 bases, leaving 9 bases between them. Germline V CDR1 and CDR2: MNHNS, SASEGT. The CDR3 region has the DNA TGTGCCAGCAGTGGTGACTATAACAATGAGCAGTTCTTC. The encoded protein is CASSGDYNNEQFF.

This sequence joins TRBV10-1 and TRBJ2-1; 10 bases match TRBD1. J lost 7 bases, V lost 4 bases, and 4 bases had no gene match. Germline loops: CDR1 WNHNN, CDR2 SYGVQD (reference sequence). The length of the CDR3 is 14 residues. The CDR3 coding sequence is TGCGCCAGCAGTGGGGACAGGGGACGGAATGAGCAGTTCTTC. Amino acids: CASSGDRGRNEQFF.

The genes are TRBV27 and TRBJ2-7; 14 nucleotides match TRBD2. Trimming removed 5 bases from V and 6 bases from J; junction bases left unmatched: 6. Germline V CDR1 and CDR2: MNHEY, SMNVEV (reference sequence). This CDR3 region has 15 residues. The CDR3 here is CASSIVGLAGAEQYF. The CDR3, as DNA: TGTGCCAGCAGTATAGTGGGACTAGCGGGAGCCGAGCAGTACTTC.

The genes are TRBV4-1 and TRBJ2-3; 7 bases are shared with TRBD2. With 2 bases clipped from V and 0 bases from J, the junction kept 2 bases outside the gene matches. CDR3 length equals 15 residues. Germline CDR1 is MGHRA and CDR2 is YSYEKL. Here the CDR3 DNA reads TGCGCCAGCAGCCAACTAGCGGAGAGCACAGATACGCAGTATTTT. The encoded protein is CASSQLAESTDTQYF.